The TCR beta chain described here comes from a study of T cells in Graves' hyperthyroidism and ophthalmopathy. TCR beta CDR3 regions were amplified from RNA. The HTBI primer set was used in a first-round RT-PCR of the TCR CDR3. TCRdb called the multiplex PCR reads again in MiXCR, with one record for every CDR3 protein. The table includes some 650,000 distinct CDR3 sequences, 16% detected once. Germline V gives CDR1 SGHRS, CDR2 YFSETQ. The ends were cut back, 0 bases at V and 4 bases at J, with 13 bases in the middle. The CDR3 length is 15 residues. This clonotype occurred a few times. Sequencing was performed on blood. The rearrangement links TRBV5-1 to TRBJ2-5; the D gene is possibly TRBD1 (6 bases). The source is a woman aged 40 to 50 with Graves' ophthalmopathy. CDR3 in amino acids: CASSLGRGTGETQYF. CDR3 DNA sequence: TGCGCCAGCAGCTTGGGAAGGGGGACCGGAGAGACCCAGTACTTC.